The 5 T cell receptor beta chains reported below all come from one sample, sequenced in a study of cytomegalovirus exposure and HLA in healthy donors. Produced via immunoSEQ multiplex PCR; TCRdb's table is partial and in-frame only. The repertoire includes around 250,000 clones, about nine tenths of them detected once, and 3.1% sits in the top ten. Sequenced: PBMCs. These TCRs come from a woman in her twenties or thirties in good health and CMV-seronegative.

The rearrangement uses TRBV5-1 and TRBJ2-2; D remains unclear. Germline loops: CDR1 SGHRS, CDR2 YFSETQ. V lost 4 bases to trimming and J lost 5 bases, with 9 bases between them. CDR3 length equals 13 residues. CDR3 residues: CASSLGLTGELFF. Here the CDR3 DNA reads TGCGCCAGCAGCCTAGGTCTGACCGGGGAGCTGTTTTTT. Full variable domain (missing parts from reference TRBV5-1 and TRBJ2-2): KAGVTQTPRYLIKTRGQQVTLSCSPISGHRSVSWYQQTPGQGLQFLFEYFSETQRNKGNFPGRFSGRQFSNSRSEMNVSTLELGDSALYLCASSLGLTGELFFGEGSRLTVL.

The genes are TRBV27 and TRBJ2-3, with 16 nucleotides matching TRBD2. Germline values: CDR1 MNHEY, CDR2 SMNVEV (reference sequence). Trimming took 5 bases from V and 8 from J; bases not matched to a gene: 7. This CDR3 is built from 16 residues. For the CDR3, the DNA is TGTGCCAGCAGTCCGGGACTAGCGGGAGGGTTCGGTACGCAGTATTTT. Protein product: CASSPGLAGGFGTQYF.

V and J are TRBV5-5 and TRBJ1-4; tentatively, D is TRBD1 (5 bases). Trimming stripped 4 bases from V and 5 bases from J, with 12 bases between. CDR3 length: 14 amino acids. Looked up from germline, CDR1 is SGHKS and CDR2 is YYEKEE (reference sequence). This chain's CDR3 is CASSLRTQNEKLFF. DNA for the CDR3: TGTGCCAGCAGCCTCCGGACACAAAATGAAAAACTGTTTTTT.

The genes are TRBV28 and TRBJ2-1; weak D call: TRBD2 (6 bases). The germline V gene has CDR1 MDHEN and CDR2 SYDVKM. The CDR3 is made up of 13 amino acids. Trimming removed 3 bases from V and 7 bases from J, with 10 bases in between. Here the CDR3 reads CASSFRLGNEQFF. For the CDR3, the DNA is TGTGCCAGCAGTTTCAGACTAGGGAATGAGCAGTTCTTC. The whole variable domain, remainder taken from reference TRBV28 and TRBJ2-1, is DVKVTQSSRYLVKRTGEKVFLECVQDMDHENMFWYRQDPGLGLRLIYFSYDVKMKEKGDIPEGYSVSREKKERFSLILESASTNQTSMYLCASSFRLGNEQFFGPGTRLTVL.

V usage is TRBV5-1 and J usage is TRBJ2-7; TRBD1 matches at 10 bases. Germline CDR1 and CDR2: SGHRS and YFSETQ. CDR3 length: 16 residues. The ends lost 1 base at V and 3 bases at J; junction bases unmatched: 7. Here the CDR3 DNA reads TGCGCCAGCAGCTTGAGGGTGGACAGGGGGATCTACGAGCAGTACTTC. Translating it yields CASSLRVDRGIYEQYF.